Listed below are T cell receptor beta chains from one sample, sequenced in a study of blood T cell repertoires in COVID-19. The assay was immunoSEQ multiplex PCR, and TCRdb's table has in-frame clones only and misses some. The table lists about 62,000 clones, roughly 88% of them singletons, with around 1.3% in the top ten. What was sequenced was peripheral blood. Every receptor here comes from a woman of 80 years or more with acute or convalescent COVID-19. CDR3s include the opening cysteine and the closing phenylalanine or tryptophan.

CDR3	V	J
CASSNRVSSYNEQFF	TRBV2	TRBJ2-1
CASSPTQGTGSPLHF	TRBV5-4	TRBJ1-6
CASSPSNEQFF	TRBV7-2	TRBJ2-1
CATGEGYGYTF	TRBV15	TRBJ1-2
CASSRSGGAGEQYF	TRBV11-2	TRBJ2-7
CASSQGGSNQPQHF	TRBV3-1/TRBV3-2	TRBJ1-5
CASSSTGEYGYTF	TRBV11-2	TRBJ1-2
CASSIQGSGANVLTF	TRBV19	TRBJ2-6
CASSSREVWNTEAFF	TRBV7-8	TRBJ1-1
CASSLTVNSNQPQHF	TRBV7-2	TRBJ1-5
CASSLGPRTGGSQETQYF	TRBV19	TRBJ2-5
CASSEDGFPGDRDGTEAFF	TRBV2	TRBJ1-1
CASSSTGSSEAFF	TRBV5-1	TRBJ1-1
CASSQSAGARNSPLHF	TRBV23-1	TRBJ1-6
CASSIDTSGVTDTQYF	TRBV19	TRBJ2-3
CASSVKREGFSEQFF	TRBV9	TRBJ2-1
CASSTGQGVYEQYF	TRBV19	TRBJ2-7
CASSFRIAGDEQYF	TRBV5-6	TRBJ2-7
CASTQGDLWNTIYF	TRBV9	TRBJ1-3
CASSLAGAGNQPQHF	TRBV7-2	TRBJ1-5
CASSQSTSGGSHTQYF	TRBV4-2	TRBJ2-3
CASSPRLAGTGELFF	TRBV5-1	TRBJ2-2
CASSLGRRRLGQFF	TRBV7-2	TRBJ2-1
CSVSSGSDTGELFF	TRBV29-1	TRBJ2-2
CASSLRASGNLAETQYF	TRBV5-5	TRBJ2-5
CASSRDKSNQPQHF	TRBV2	TRBJ1-5
CASTRGPYSEQFF	TRBV10-1	TRBJ2-1
CASSETSDIEAFF	TRBV7-2	TRBJ1-1
CATRAGYPNTEAFF	TRBV24-1	TRBJ1-1
CASSPDRVETEAFF	TRBV18	TRBJ1-1
CASSAVPGTGPYEQYF	TRBV5-5	TRBJ2-7
CASSRDGTTQETQYF	TRBV7-8	TRBJ2-5
CASSPGSSSYEQYF	TRBV19	TRBJ2-7
CAWSTSWDSSYNEQFF	TRBV30	TRBJ2-1
CASSSPTQANTEAFF	TRBV5-4	TRBJ1-1
CASSSGTGVKSNEQFF	TRBV7-3	TRBJ2-1
CASSREEINQPQHF	TRBV19	TRBJ1-5
CASSLDGQGNEQYF	TRBV5-1	TRBJ2-7
CASSLGLRRYGGDEQFF	TRBV7-9	TRBJ2-1
CASSQPGLSYEQYF	TRBV6-5	TRBJ2-7
CASSEQLNTEAFF	TRBV9	TRBJ1-1
CASSILAGGHEQYF	TRBV27	TRBJ2-7
CASSIPGPGGVGELFF	TRBV6-2/TRBV6-3	TRBJ2-2
CASSQEGTVSPGANVLTF	TRBV3-1/TRBV3-2	TRBJ2-6
CASRKVSGQGDTQYF	TRBV7-2	TRBJ2-3
CASSPNRGGGYTF	TRBV5-4	TRBJ1-2
CASFPGTGNHEQFF	TRBV18	TRBJ2-1
CASAPQGGNTEAFF	TRBV12-5	TRBJ1-1
CASDSGTGVPGANVLTF	TRBV3-1/TRBV3-2	TRBJ2-6
CASSLTGEAFF	TRBV11-2	TRBJ1-1
CASSQAGGGRGYTF	TRBV3-1/TRBV3-2	TRBJ1-2
CASSQNFLSGGQYF	TRBV27	TRBJ2-7